A selection of T cell receptor beta chains follows, all from one sample in a study of radiotherapy plus CTLA-4 blockade in lung cancer. The assay was immunoSEQ multiplex PCR, and TCRdb's table has in-frame clones only and misses some. Here the sample spans 45,000 to 55,000 clones, approximately 76% being singletons. Sequences were derived from peripheral blood, sampled from a patient treated with radiotherapy plus ipilimumab. The source is a human donor with non-small cell lung cancer who had stable disease on radiotherapy plus ipilimumab. Each CDR3 is given with its conserved first and last residue. The D gene is left open where the match is weak. Some rows have no size entry. The others give once, few or many, or a class for an expanded clone.

d_call: -
clone_size: -
j_call: TRBJ1-3
v_call: TRBV5-1
cdr3_aa: CASSLLGNSGNTIYF
cdr3_nt: TGCGCCAGCAGCTTGTTAGGGAACTCTGGAAACACCATATATTTT

d_call: -
clone_size: -
j_call: TRBJ1-1
v_call: TRBV5-8
cdr3_aa: CASSLRTAFMNTEAFF
cdr3_nt: TGTGCCAGCAGCTTAAGGACAGCATTCATGAACACTGAAGCTTTCTTT

d_call: TRBD1
clone_size: -
j_call: TRBJ2-1
v_call: TRBV9
cdr3_aa: CASSFRDRALSFGNEQFF
cdr3_nt: TGTGCCAGCAGCTTCCGGGACAGGGCCCTATCTTTTGGCAATGAGCAGTTCTTC

d_call: -
clone_size: -
j_call: TRBJ1-2
v_call: TRBV28
cdr3_aa: CASSLADSLGYTF
cdr3_nt: TGTGCCAGCAGTTTAGCGGACTCCCTAGGCTACACCTTC

d_call: -
clone_size: few
j_call: TRBJ1-5
v_call: TRBV6-1
cdr3_aa: CASREAIGHQPQHF
cdr3_nt: TGTGCCAGCCGTGAGGCGATAGGACATCAGCCCCAGCATTTT

d_call: TRBD1
clone_size: -
j_call: TRBJ1-2
v_call: TRBV11-3
cdr3_aa: CASSLAGKGARWHGYTF
cdr3_nt: TGTGCCAGCAGCTTAGCTGGGAAGGGGGCCCGTTGGCATGGCTACACCTTC

d_call: TRBD1
clone_size: -
j_call: TRBJ2-6
v_call: TRBV2
cdr3_aa: CASSGRGQGLSGANVLTF
cdr3_nt: TGTGCCAGCAGTGGAAGGGGACAGGGGCTTTCTGGGGCCAACGTCCTGACTTTC

d_call: -
clone_size: -
j_call: TRBJ2-2
v_call: TRBV9
cdr3_aa: CASSVAGTVTGELFF
cdr3_nt: TGTGCCAGCAGCGTCGCCGGGACTGTCACCGGGGAGCTGTTTTTT

d_call: TRBD1
clone_size: -
j_call: TRBJ2-1
v_call: TRBV2
cdr3_aa: CASSEALQGGQRLF
cdr3_nt: TGTGCCAGCAGTGAAGCGCTTCAAGGGGGCCAGCGTCTCTTC

d_call: -
clone_size: -
j_call: TRBJ1-1
v_call: TRBV11-2
cdr3_aa: CASSLGSVSAFF
cdr3_nt: TGTGCCAGCAGCTTAGGTAGCGTTTCTGCTTTCTTT

d_call: TRBD1
clone_size: -
j_call: TRBJ1-5
v_call: TRBV19
cdr3_aa: CASLPGDRRNQPQHF
cdr3_nt: TGTGCCAGTCTTCCCGGGGACAGACGCAATCAGCCCCAGCATTTT

d_call: -
clone_size: few
j_call: TRBJ1-2
v_call: TRBV6-6
cdr3_aa: CASSYIQDGYTF
cdr3_nt: TGTGCCAGCAGTTACATACAGGATGGCTACACCTTC

d_call: -
clone_size: -
j_call: TRBJ1-3
v_call: TRBV19
cdr3_aa: CASSSGDDVGNTIYF
cdr3_nt: TGTGCCAGTAGTTCAGGGGACGACGTCGGGAACACCATATATTTT

d_call: -
clone_size: -
j_call: TRBJ2-1
v_call: TRBV4-1
cdr3_aa: CASSQELEQINEQFF
cdr3_nt: TGCGCCAGCAGCCAAGAATTGGAGCAGATCAATGAGCAGTTCTTC

d_call: -
clone_size: once
j_call: TRBJ2-3
v_call: TRBV18
cdr3_aa: CASSPPRAGSTDTQYF
cdr3_nt: TGTGCCAGCTCACCACCTCGGGCAGGGTCAACGGATACGCAGTATTTT

d_call: TRBD1
clone_size: -
j_call: TRBJ2-3
v_call: TRBV7-9
cdr3_aa: CASSPGTGTTDTQYF
cdr3_nt: TGTGCCAGCAGCCCCGGGACAGGGACCACAGATACGCAGTATTTT

d_call: -
clone_size: medium-sized
j_call: TRBJ1-1
v_call: TRBV4-1
cdr3_aa: CASSQGPQGIEAFF
cdr3_nt: TGCGCCAGCAGCCAAGGTCCACAGGGAATTGAAGCTTTCTTT

d_call: -
clone_size: -
j_call: TRBJ2-1
v_call: TRBV5-1
cdr3_aa: CASSLGGRDLYNEQFF
cdr3_nt: TGCGCCAGCAGCTTGGGGGGCAGGGATCTCTACAATGAGCAGTTCTTC

d_call: -
clone_size: -
j_call: TRBJ1-5
v_call: TRBV19
cdr3_aa: CASSMGGPRQPQHF
cdr3_nt: TGTGCCAGTAGTATGGGAGGGCCCAGGCAGCCCCAGCATTTT

d_call: -
clone_size: -
j_call: TRBJ2-3
v_call: TRBV27
cdr3_aa: CASSLRRGREGDTQYF
cdr3_nt: TGTGCCAGCAGTTTGCGACGGGGGCGAGAAGGGGATACGCAGTATTTT

d_call: -
clone_size: -
j_call: TRBJ1-5
v_call: TRBV7-8
cdr3_aa: CASSLRGQPQHF
cdr3_nt: TGTGCCAGCAGCTTACGAGGTCAGCCCCAGCATTTT

d_call: TRBD1
clone_size: -
j_call: TRBJ1-5
v_call: TRBV7-9
cdr3_aa: CASSSYKTGNNQPQHF
cdr3_nt: TGTGCCAGCAGCTCATATAAGACAGGGAACAATCAGCCCCAGCATTTT

d_call: -
clone_size: -
j_call: TRBJ2-3
v_call: TRBV11-2
cdr3_aa: CASSLDADTQYF
cdr3_nt: TGTGCCAGCAGCTTAGACGCAGATACGCAGTATTTT

d_call: -
clone_size: -
j_call: TRBJ1-2
v_call: TRBV27
cdr3_aa: CASSFATGTANYGYTF
cdr3_nt: TGTGCCAGCAGTTTCGCAACCGGGACGGCAAACTATGGCTACACCTTC

d_call: -
clone_size: few
j_call: TRBJ1-5
v_call: TRBV30
cdr3_aa: CAWSLPARTMDQPQHF
cdr3_nt: TGTGCCTGGAGTCTACCGGCCAGGACTATGGATCAGCCCCAGCATTTT

d_call: -
clone_size: -
j_call: TRBJ1-1
v_call: TRBV19
cdr3_aa: CASSRTNTEAFF
cdr3_nt: TGTGCCAGTAGTAGGACAAACACTGAAGCTTTCTTT

d_call: TRBD1
clone_size: -
j_call: TRBJ1-2
v_call: TRBV11-3
cdr3_aa: CASSLGTASNGYTF
cdr3_nt: TGTGCCAGCAGCTTGGGGACAGCATCGAATGGCTACACCTTC